The following is a T cell receptor (beta chain) sequence with its context. This sample is drawn from a study of blood T cell repertoires in COVID-19. V lost 1 base to trimming and J lost 8 bases; unmatched junction nucleotides: 18. Germline loops: CDR1 SGHTA, CDR2 FQGNSA. CDR3 length: 19 amino acids. Per the original data handling: Reference gene primer amplification gave nucleated cell count estimates. Using immunoSEQ multiplex PCR, the repertoire was profiled, and TCRdb retains in-frame clones only, with some absent. V, J and clone size derive from that table, while D and trimming were established from the DNA sequence. The data contain 80,000 to 95,000 clones, roughly 90% of them seen just once; the ten biggest clones take up roughly 3.5%.

The chain links TRBV7-2 to TRBJ2-1, with 9 positions matching TRBD2. Sequencing used peripheral blood. The clonotype was recovered from a woman aged 70-85 years with acute or convalescent COVID-19. The DNA of the CDR3 is TGTGCCAGCAGCTTAGTCGTCGTAGCGGGAGCCCCTTTCATGTATGAGCAGTTCTTC. Its translation is CASSLVVVAGAPFMYEQFF. Complete variable domain (other parts from reference TRBV7-2 and TRBJ2-1): GAGVSQSPSNKVTEKGKDVELRCDPISGHTALYWYRQSLGQGLEFLIYFQGNSAPDKSGLPSDRFSAERTGGSVSTLTIQRTQQEDSAVYLCASSLVVVAGAPFMYEQFFGPGTRLTVL.